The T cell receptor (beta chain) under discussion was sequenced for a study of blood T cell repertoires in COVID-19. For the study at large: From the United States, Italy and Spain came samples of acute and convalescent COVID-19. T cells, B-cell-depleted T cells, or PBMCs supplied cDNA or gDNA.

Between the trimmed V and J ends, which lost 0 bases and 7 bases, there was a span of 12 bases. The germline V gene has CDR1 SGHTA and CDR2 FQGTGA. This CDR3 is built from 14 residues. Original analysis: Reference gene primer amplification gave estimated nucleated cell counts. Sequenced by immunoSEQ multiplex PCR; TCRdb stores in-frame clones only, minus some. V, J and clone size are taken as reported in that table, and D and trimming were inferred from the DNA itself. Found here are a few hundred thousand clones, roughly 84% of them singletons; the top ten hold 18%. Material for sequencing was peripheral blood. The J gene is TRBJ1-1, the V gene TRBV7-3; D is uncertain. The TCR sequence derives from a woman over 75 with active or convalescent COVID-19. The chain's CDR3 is CASSLTSQSSEAFF. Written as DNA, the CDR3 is TGTGCCAGCAGCTTAACGTCCCAATCCAGTGAAGCTTTCTTT.